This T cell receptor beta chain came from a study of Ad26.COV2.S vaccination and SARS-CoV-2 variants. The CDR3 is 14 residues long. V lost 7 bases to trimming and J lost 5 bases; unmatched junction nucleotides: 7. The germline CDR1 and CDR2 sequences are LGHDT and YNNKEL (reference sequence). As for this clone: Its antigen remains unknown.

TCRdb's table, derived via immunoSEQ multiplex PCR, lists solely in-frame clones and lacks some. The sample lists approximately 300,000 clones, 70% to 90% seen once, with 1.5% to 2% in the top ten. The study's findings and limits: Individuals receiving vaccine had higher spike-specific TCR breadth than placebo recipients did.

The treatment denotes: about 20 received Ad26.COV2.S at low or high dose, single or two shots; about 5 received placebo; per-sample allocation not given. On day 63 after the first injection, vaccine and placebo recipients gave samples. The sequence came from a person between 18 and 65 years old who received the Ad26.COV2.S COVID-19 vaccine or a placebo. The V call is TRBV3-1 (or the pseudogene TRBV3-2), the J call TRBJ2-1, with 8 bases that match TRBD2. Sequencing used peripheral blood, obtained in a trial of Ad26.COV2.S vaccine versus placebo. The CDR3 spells CASNLAGANNEQFF. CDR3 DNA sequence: TGTGCCAGCAACCTAGCGGGCGCAAACAATGAGCAGTTCTTC.